This record looks at one T cell receptor (beta chain) sequence and its context. The antigen remains undetermined. The sample comes from a study of tumor-infiltrating lymphocytes in primary liver carcinoma. Study results and caveats: A significantly higher top-250-clone fraction was found in tumors than in blood (p = 0.039). Tumor region pairs showed greater overlap than either tumor-adjacent or tumor-blood pairs did. Appearing in all five tumor regions was true of only about 8-24% of top clones.

Total RNA and DNA came together from approximately 20-30 mg of bulk tissue without cell sorting. Patients diagnosed with primary liver carcinoma received treatment through surgical resection. There are 14 residues in the CDR3. Trimming took 10 bases from V and 11 from J; bases not matched to a gene: 17. Total RNA amounting to around 450 ng was the source from which TCR beta cDNA was made with a constant-region primer. Slightly modified ARM-PCR served as the procedure for the TCR beta libraries. These libraries came from three rounds of nested multiplex PCR. For around 10 cycles apiece, the opening two PCR rounds ran with TRBV1-TRBV30 forward primers and a C-beta reverse primer. One entry per CDR3 protein, called by TCRdb with MiXCR from the multiplex PCR reads. In the table there are more than 30,000 distinct CDR3 sequences, 75% to 85% of which are singletons.

The origin of this receptor is a man aged 40-49 years with primary liver carcinoma and hepatitis B virus infection. Material for sequencing was liver tumor tissue from sampling region 5. The subset denotes: tumor region T5, tumor centre. V usage is TRBV12-3 or TRBV12-4 and J usage is TRBJ1-1; 9 bases map to TRBD1. CDR3 nucleotides: TGTGCCATCAATCCCCCTCCCGGGACAGGGATGGCTTTCTTT. Residues: CAINPPPGTGMAFF.